This entry features one T cell receptor (beta chain) sequence. The antigen remains undetermined. The repertoire was sequenced with immunoSEQ multiplex PCR; TCRdb's copy has only in-frame clones and lacks some. Among some 35,000 clones listed, less than 85% were seen once. These data originate in a study of CD4 T cells in relation to SARS-CoV-2 and coronaviruses. The CDR3 is made up of 14 amino acids. J lost 7 bases, V lost 4 bases, and 6 bases had no gene match. Germline loops: CDR1 SEHNR, CDR2 FQNEAQ (reference sequence). Naive or memory CD4+ cells were cultured 1:1 with T cell-depleted PBMCs plus CEF.

The chain links TRBV7-9 to TRBJ2-1; 8 bases fit TRBD2. Specimen: naive CD4+ T cells from PBMCs, cultured in vitro. Subset indicated: naive CD4+ T cells isolated by negative enrichment. The sequence was collected from an adult with COVID-19. The CDR3 sequence is CASSSGRAKNEQFF. CDR3 coding DNA: TGTGCCAGCAGCTCCGGGAGGGCTAAAAATGAGCAGTTCTTC.